Below, 20 T cell receptor beta chains from the same sample are listed, as sequenced in a study of blood T cell repertoires in COVID-19. Assay used: immunoSEQ multiplex PCR; TCRdb lists only in-frame clones, some missing. The table includes around 160,000 clones, about 89% detected once. Material for sequencing was peripheral blood. Receptor source: a man in his sixties with acute or convalescent COVID-19.

The chain joins TRBV7-9 to TRBJ1-1; tentatively, D is TRBD1 (5 bases). The V gene's germline CDR1 is SEHNR and CDR2 FQNEAQ (reference sequence). The CDR3 has 16 residues. Trimming took 4 bases from V and 3 from J, leaving 18 bases between them. As DNA, the CDR3 is TGTGCCAGCAGCTACCCCCCGAAGGAAGGGGACACTGAAGCTTTCTTT. Protein sequence: CASSYPPKEGDTEAFF.

The rearrangement joins TRBV3-1 (or the pseudogene TRBV3-2) to TRBJ2-3, with 12 bases matching TRBD2. V trimming: 4 bases; J trimming: 3 bases; junction bases outside the gene matches: 5. Germline CDR1 LGHDT, CDR2 YNNKEL (reference sequence). This CDR3 region has 16 residues. The DNA of the CDR3 is TGTGCCAGCAGCCTACCTAGCGGGGGGGCTACAGATACGCAGTATTTT. This codes for CASSLPSGGATDTQYF.

The V and J genes are TRBV10-3 and TRBJ2-1, with 7 bases aligning to TRBD1. The trim removed 3 bases at V and 7 bases at J, leaving 9 bases unmatched. Germline V gene sequence: CDR1 ENHRY, CDR2 SYGVKD. The CDR3 loop spans 15 amino acids. This CDR3 is CAISDSGQRMNEQFF. The CDR3 bases are TGTGCCATCAGTGACTCGGGACAGAGGATGAATGAGCAGTTCTTC.

V and J are TRBV10-3 and TRBJ2-3, with a weak D call TRBD1 (6 bases). The V and J ends lost 9 bases and 1 base respectively, with 14 bases between them. The CDR3 is 14 amino acids. The germline gives CDR1 ENHRY, CDR2 SYGVKD. Written as DNA, the CDR3 is TGTGCCATAAGCAGGGGTAGCGGCACAGATACGCAGTATTTT. Amino acid sequence: CAISRGSGTDTQYF.

This clone occurred once. V gene TRBV9 combines with J gene TRBJ1-6; no definite D call. CDR1 and CDR2 (germline): SGDLS, YYNGEE. Trimming left V 4 bases short and J 9 bases short, with 26 bases between. CDR3 length: 18 residues. CDR3 region: CASSPNPRVEANSSPLHF. The CDR3 coding sequence is TGTGCCAGCAGCCCCAATCCTAGGGTGGAGGCGAACTCTTCACCCCTCCACTTT. The full variable domain, its missing parts supplied by reference TRBV9 and TRBJ1-6, is DSGVTQTPKHLITATGQRVTLRCSPRSGDLSVYWYQQSLDQGLQFLIQYYNGEERAKGNILERFSAQQFPDLHSELNLSSLELGDSALYFCASSPNPRVEANSSPLHFGNGTRLTVT.

This chain connects TRBV6-6 to TRBJ1-6, with D tentatively TRBD1 (6 bases). Germline lookup yields CDR1 MNHNY and CDR2 SVGAGI (reference sequence). The ends were cut back, 5 bases at V and 9 bases at J, with 17 bases in the middle. This CDR3 contains 15 residues. CDR3 sequence: CASSTRGAVISPLHF. CDR3 coding DNA: TGTGCCAGCAGTACCCGGGGGGCGGTCATTTCACCCCTCCACTTT.

The chain combines TRBV5-3 with TRBJ2-2, with D uncertain. TRBV5-3 is treated as an ORF (open reading frame) with a function not yet certain. Trimming left V 4 bases short and J 8 bases short, with 12 bases between. The CDR3 totals 13 residues. The CDR3 DNA follows: TGTGCCAGAAGCCGAGGAGCAAGGGGGGAGCTGTTTTTT. Translating gives CARSRGARGELFF.

The chain joins TRBV4-2 to TRBJ2-1; 14 bases map to TRBD2. CDR3 size: 18 residues. Looked up from germline, CDR1 is LGHNA and CDR2 is YNFKEQ. V was clipped by 4 bases and J by 8 bases; unmatched bases: 13. The CDR3, as DNA: TGTGCCAGCAGCCCCCTGACTAGCGGGGGGGCAGGTGGCGATGAGCAGTTCTTC. Translating gives CASSPLTSGGAGGDEQFF.

The CDR3 protein is CASSQEAVMNTEAFF. The CDR3 region has the DNA TGCGCCAGCAGCCAAGAGGCAGTTATGAACACTGAAGCTTTCTTT. The chain employs TRBV4-3 and TRBJ1-1; D call uncertain. Germline loops: CDR1 LGHNA, CDR2 YSLEER. The CDR3 totals 15 residues. Trimming stripped 0 bases from V and 0 bases from J, with 8 bases between.

The chain is built from TRBV5-1 and TRBJ2-5, with D possibly matching TRBD1 (6 bases). The CDR3 runs to 15 residues. Germline V gives CDR1 SGHRS, CDR2 YFSETQ. With 0 bases removed from V and 2 bases from J, the gap between germline ends came to 11 bases. In DNA form, the CDR3 reads TGCGCCAGCAGCTTGGTCGCCAGGGGACAAGAGACCCAGTACTTC. It codes for CASSLVARGQETQYF. Drawing the rest from reference TRBV5-1 and TRBJ2-5, the complete variable domain is KAGVTQTPRYLIKTRGQQVTLSCSPISGHRSVSWYQQTPGQGLQFLFEYFSETQRNKGNFPGRFSGRQFSNSRSEMNVSTLELGDSALYLCASSLVARGQETQYFGPGTRLLVL.

This clone occurred once. The chain carries TRBV7-9 and TRBJ2-1; 9 bases line up with TRBD1. CDR3 length: 18 amino acids. Trimming removed 1 base from V and 9 bases from J; junction bases left unmatched: 16. Germline V gene sequence: CDR1 SEHNR, CDR2 FQNEAQ (reference sequence). The chain's CDR3 is CASSLGLLPGGQGGEQFF. The CDR3 DNA reads as TGTGCCAGCAGCTTAGGCCTCCTGCCTGGGGGACAGGGCGGTGAGCAGTTCTTC.

V is TRBV19 and J is TRBJ1-2; 7 nucleotides line up with TRBD1. V dropped 3 bases and J dropped 8; count of bases not matched to a gene: 9. CDR3 length: 14 residues. CDR1 is LNHDA and CDR2 is SQIVND in the germline V gene (reference sequence). CDR3 loop: CASSMAQGIGGYTF. The CDR3 coding sequence is TGTGCCAGTAGTATGGCACAGGGGATAGGCGGCTACACCTTC. Full variable domain (missing parts from reference TRBV19 and TRBJ1-2): DGGITQSPKYLFRKEGQNVTLSCEQNLNHDAMYWYRQDPGQGLRLIYYSQIVNDFQKGDIAEGYSVSREKKESFPLTVTSAQKNPTAFYLCASSMAQGIGGYTFGSGTRLTVV.

The genes are TRBV6-4 and TRBJ1-5; TRBD1 aligns across 7 bases. V shed 2 bases and J 4 bases; nucleotides not matched to a gene: 8. The CDR3 is 16 amino acids. Germline loops: CDR1 MRHNA, CDR2 SNTAGT. The CDR3 reads CASSDPGQWINQPQHF. Written as DNA, the CDR3 is TGTGCCAGCAGTGACCCGGGACAGTGGATTAATCAGCCCCAGCATTTT.

The J gene is TRBJ1-2, the V gene TRBV5-8; 8 bases fit TRBD1. The CDR3 length is 17 residues. CDR1 is SGHTS and CDR2 is YDEGEE in the germline V gene. The V and J ends lost 2 bases and 7 bases, in that order; junction bases with no gene match: 16. CDR3 bases: TGTGCCAGCAGCTTCCTGGGACAGGAGGGTTTGCTAGGTGGCTACACCTTC. Translating gives CASSFLGQEGLLGGYTF.

This clone was picked up a small number of times. The chain uses TRBV19 and TRBJ1-2; 10 nucleotides match TRBD1. This CDR3 is 15 amino acids long. From germline, CDR1 is LNHDA and CDR2 SQIVND (reference sequence). J gave up 3 bases and V 6 bases, and 7 bases lay outside the gene matches. This CDR3 is CASSSDRGTYYGYTF. The CDR3 coding sequence is TGTGCCAGTAGCTCGGACAGGGGGACATACTATGGCTACACCTTC.

This sequence joins TRBV15 and TRBJ1-2; D is uncertain. The CDR3 runs 14 residues. V lost 8 bases and J 0 bases, leaving 13 bases between the germline ends. Germline CDR1 reads LNHNV; CDR2 reads YYDKDF (reference sequence). The CDR3 DNA reads as TGTGCCACCCGAGATACCCGATCTAACTATGGCTACACCTTC. Protein sequence: CATRDTRSNYGYTF.

The rearrangement uses TRBV10-3 and TRBJ2-3, with a possible D match to TRBD2 (5 bases). The germline V and J ends were trimmed by 0 bases and 10 bases, with 20 bases remaining between them. Germline V gene lookup returns CDR1 ENHRY and CDR2 SYGVKD. This CDR3 spans 16 amino acids. The CDR3 nucleotides are TGTGCCATCAGTGAGTCGACCGTGGCTGTTGGAGGTCCGCAGTATTTT. This codes for CAISESTVAVGGPQYF.

V and J are TRBV2 and TRBJ1-1; 9 nucleotides align to TRBD1. Trimming took 6 bases from V and 7 from J; bases not matched to a gene: 6. The CDR3 is made up of 13 amino acids. In germline, CDR1 is SNHLY, CDR2 FYNNEI. The DNA of the CDR3 is TGTGCCAGCAGGGAGACAGGGGGGAATGAAGCTTTCTTT. Translation gives CASRETGGNEAFF.

This clone was recorded only once. The genes are TRBV5-1 and TRBJ1-1; the match to TRBD1 covers 8 bases. Germline CDR1 is SGHRS and CDR2 is YFSETQ. The trim removed 4 bases at V and 6 bases at J, leaving 11 bases unmatched. The CDR3 runs to 15 residues. CDR3 in DNA: TGCGCCAGCAGCCCCAGAAGCGGACAGGGCCCTGAAGCTTTCTTT. This translates into CASSPRSGQGPEAFF.

The V and J genes are TRBV4-2 and TRBJ2-7, with 7 bases aligning to TRBD1. Per the germline V gene, CDR1 is LGHNA and CDR2 is YNFKEQ. With V trimmed by 4 bases and J by 1 base, 10 bases remained unmatched. This CDR3 is 16 amino acids long. CDR3 loop: CASSPGQVLRSYEQYF. The CDR3 DNA sequence: TGTGCCAGCAGCCCAGGACAGGTTCTTAGGTCCTACGAGCAGTACTTC.